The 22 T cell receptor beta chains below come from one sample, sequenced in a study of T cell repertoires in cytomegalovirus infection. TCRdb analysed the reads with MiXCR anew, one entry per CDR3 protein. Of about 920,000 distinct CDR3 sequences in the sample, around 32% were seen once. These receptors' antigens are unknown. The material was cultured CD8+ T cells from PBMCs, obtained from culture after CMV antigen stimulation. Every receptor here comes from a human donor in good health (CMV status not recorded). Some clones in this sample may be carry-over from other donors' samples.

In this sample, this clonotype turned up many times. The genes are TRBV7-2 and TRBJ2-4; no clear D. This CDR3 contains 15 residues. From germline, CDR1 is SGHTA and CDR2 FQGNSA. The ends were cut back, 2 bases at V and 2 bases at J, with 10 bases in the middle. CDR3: CASSLQRTPKNIQYF. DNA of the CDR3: TGTGCCAGCAGCTTACAAAGGACCCCCAAAAACATTCAGTACTTC.

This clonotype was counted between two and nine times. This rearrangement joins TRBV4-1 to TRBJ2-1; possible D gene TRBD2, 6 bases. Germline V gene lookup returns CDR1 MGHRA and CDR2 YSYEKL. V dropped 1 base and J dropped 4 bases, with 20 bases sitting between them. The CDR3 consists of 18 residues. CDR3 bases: TGCGCCAGCAGCCAAGTTGAACCGGGGGTGGGACCATACAATGAGCAGTTCTTC. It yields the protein CASSQVEPGVGPYNEQFF.

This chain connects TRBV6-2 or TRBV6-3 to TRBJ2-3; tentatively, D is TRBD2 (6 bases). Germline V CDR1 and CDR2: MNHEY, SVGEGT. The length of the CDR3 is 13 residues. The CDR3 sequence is CVSEAGLRHTQYF. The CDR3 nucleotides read TGTGTATCGGAAGCGGGCCTCCGGCATACGCAGTATTTT.

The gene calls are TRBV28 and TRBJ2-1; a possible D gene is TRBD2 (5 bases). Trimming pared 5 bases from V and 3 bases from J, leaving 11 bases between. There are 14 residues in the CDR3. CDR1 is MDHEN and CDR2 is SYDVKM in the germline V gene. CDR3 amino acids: CASSRSRGYNEQFF. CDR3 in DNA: TGTGCCAGCAGTCGTTCCCGGGGCTACAATGAGCAGTTCTTC.

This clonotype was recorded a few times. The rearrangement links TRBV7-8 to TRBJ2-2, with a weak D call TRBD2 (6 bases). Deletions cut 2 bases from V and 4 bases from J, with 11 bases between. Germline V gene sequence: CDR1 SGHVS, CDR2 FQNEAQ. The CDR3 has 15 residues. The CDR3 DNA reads TGTGCCAGCAGCTTAACGGCCGGGGGCACCGGGGAGCTGTTTTTT. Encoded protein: CASSLTAGGTGELFF.

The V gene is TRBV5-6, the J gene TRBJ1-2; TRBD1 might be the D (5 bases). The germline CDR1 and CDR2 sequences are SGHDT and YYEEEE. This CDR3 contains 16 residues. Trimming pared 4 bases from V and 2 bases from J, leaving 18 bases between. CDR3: CASSPHRDRRNYGYTF. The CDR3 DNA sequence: TGTGCCAGCAGCCCACACCGGGACCGGAGGAACTATGGCTACACCTTC.

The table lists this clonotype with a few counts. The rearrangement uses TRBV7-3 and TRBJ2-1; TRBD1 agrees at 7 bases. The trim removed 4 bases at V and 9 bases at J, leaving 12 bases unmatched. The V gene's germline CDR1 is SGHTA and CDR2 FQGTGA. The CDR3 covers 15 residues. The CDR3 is CASSSPTGPLGEQFF. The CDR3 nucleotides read TGTGCCAGCAGCTCCCCGACAGGGCCCCTCGGTGAGCAGTTCTTC.

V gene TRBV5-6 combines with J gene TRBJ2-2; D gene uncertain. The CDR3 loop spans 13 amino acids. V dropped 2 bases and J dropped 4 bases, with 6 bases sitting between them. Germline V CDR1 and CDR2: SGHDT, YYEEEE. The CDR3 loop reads CASSFMFTGELFF. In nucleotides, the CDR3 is TGTGCCAGCAGCTTCATGTTCACCGGGGAGCTGTTTTTT.

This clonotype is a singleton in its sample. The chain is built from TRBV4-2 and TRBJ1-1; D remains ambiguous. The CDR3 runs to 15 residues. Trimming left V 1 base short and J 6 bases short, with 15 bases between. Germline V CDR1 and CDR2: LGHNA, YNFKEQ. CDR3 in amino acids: CASSQVNGQTSEAFF. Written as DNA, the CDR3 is TGTGCCAGCAGCCAAGTCAACGGCCAGACCTCTGAAGCTTTCTTT.

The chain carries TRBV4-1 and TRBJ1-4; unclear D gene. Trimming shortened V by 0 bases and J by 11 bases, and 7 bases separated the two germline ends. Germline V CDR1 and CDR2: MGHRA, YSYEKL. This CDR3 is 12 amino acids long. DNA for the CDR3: TGCGCCAGCAGCCAAGAGGAGCGGAAACTGTTTTTT. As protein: CASSQEERKLFF.

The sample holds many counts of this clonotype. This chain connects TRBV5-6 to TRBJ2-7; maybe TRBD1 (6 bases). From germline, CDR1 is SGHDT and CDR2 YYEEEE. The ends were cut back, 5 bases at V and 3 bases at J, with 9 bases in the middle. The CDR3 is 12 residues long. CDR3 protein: CASSLQGYEQYV. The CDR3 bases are TGTGCCAGCAGTTTACAGGGCTACGAGCAGTACGTC.

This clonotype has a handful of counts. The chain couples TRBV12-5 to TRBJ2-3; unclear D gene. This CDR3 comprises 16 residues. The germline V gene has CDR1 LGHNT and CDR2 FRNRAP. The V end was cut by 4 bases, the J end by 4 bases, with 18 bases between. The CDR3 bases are TGTGCTAGTGGTTCGCTACTACGTAGAGCCCCAGATACGCAGTATTTT. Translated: CASGSLLRRAPDTQYF.

CDR3 loop: CASSSLRGPGNEQFF. The CDR3 DNA reads TGTGCCAGCAGCTCCTTGAGGGGGCCCGGCAATGAGCAGTTCTTC. This sequence joins TRBV7-2 and TRBJ2-1, with 7 bases that match TRBD1. CDR1 is SGHTA and CDR2 is FQGNSA in the germline V gene. The V segment lost 4 bases and the J segment 6 bases; nucleotides outside the gene matches: 9. The CDR3 consists of 15 residues.

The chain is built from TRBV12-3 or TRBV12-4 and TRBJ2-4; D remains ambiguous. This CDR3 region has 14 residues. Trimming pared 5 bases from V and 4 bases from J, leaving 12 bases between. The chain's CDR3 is CASSLPDEKNIQYF. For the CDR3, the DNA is TGTGCCAGCAGTCTTCCGGACGAAAAAAACATTCAGTACTTC.

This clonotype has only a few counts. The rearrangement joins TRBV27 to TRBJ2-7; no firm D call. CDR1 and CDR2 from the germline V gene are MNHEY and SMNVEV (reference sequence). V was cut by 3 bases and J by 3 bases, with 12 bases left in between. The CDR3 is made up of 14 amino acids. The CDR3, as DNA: TGTGCCAGCAGTTTTGGTCCCGAATTCTACGAGCAGTACTTC. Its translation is CASSFGPEFYEQYF.

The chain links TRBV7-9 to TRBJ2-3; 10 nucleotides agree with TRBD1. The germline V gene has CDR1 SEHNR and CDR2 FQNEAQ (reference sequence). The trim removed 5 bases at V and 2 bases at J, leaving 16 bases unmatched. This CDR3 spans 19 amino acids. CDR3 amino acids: CASSPRDRGLPYPTDTQYF. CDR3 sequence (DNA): TGTGCCAGCAGCCCCCGGGACAGGGGTTTGCCTTACCCCACAGATACGCAGTATTTT. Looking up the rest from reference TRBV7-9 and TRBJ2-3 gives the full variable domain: DTGVSQNPRHKITKRGQNVTFRCDPISEHNRLYWYRQTLGQGPEFLTYFQNEAQLEKSRLLSDRFSAERPKGSFSTLEIQRTEQGDSAMYLCASSPRDRGLPYPTDTQYFGPGTRLTVL.

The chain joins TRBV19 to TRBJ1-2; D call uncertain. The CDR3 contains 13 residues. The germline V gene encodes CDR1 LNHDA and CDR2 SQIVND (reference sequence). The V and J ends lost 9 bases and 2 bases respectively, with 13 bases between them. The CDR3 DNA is TGTGCCAGCCTGGGAAACAGAAACTATGGCTACACCTTC. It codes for CASLGNRNYGYTF.

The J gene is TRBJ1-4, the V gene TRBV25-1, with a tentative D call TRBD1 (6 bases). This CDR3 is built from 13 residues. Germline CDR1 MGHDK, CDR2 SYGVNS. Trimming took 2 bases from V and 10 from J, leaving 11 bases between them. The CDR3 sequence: CASSEIRGGKLFF. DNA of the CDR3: TGTGCCAGCAGTGAAATCAGGGGAGGAAAACTGTTTTTT.

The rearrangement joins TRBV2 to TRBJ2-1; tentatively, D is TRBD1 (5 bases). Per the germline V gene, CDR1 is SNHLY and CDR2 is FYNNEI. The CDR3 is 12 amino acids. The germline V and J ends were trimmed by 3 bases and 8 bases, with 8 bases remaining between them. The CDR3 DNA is TGTGCCAGCAGTGACAAGGGGCATGAGCAGTTCTTC. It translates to CASSDKGHEQFF.

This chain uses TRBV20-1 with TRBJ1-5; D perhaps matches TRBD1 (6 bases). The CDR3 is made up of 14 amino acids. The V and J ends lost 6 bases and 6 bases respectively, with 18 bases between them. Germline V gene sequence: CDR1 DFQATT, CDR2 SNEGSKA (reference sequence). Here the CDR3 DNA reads TGCAGTGCCCAAGGGGGGACATATCTTCAGCCCCAGCATTTT. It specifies CSAQGGTYLQPQHF.

The CDR3 DNA reads as TGTGCCAGCAGTTTATGCGGCAGGTGCGGCGGCGAGCAGTACGTC. This translates into CASSLCGRCGGEQYV. The V and J genes are TRBV28 and TRBJ2-7; D is unresolved. V lost 0 bases and J lost 6, with 15 bases in between. This CDR3 is 15 amino acids long. CDR1 MDHEN and CDR2 SYDVKM come from the germline V gene.

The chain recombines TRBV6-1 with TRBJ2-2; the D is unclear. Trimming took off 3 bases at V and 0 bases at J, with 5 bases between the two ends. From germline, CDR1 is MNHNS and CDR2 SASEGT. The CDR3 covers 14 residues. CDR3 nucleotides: TGTGCCAGCAGTGAGCTTACGAACACCGGGGAGCTGTTTTTT. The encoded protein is CASSELTNTGELFF.